This T cell receptor beta chain was obtained from a study of cytomegalovirus exposure and HLA in healthy donors (dated by TCRdb to 2015 to 2018). With regard to the full study: According to a later analysis, the roughly 130 validation repertoires were produced on the same platform as the roughly 700 repertoires of the first cohort. Along with the roughly 670-subject first cohort, a separate validation cohort of roughly 110 different subjects was used. The study aimed to test whether signatures of past pathogen exposure could be identified by cataloging public T cell receptors. To predict cytomegalovirus infection status, the study brought together high-throughput TCR immunosequencing, statistical association of individual TCRs with disease status, and machine learning.

From the germline V gene, CDR1 is SGHTA and CDR2 is FQGNSA. Trimming costs V 5 bases and J 0 bases, and their ends lie 11 bases apart. CDR3 length: 15 amino acids, cysteine to phenylalanine. Solely the CDR3 DNA is kept, with 45 bases framed from the first base. What the authors observed across the whole study: The classifier was reported to diagnose cytomegalovirus status with high specificity and sensitivity in both the original and validation cohorts. A few of the identified cytomegalovirus-associated TCR beta chains were confirmed in vitro to be specific for cytomegalovirus antigens. Most TCR sequences were seen in very few donors, while some public TCRs were found in many individuals. The study gave a list of 150 to 200 TCR beta chains associated with cytomegalovirus. It was suggested by the authors that the approach could potentially be generalized to other disease states and immunological phenotypes. Of the cluster scores, about 94% were above 0 in a later analysis, which found that TCRs clustered in the first cohort also tended to co-occur in the approximately 130 validation repertoires. The validation cohort had no HLA typing available for a later analysis, so co-occurrence within that cohort was assessed over all 120 or so repertoires.

The donors were included in the validation cohort of some 120 subjects, a group kept apart from the approximately 670-subject first cohort. About this clone itself: Its antigen is still unknown. No per-base quality is available; no much larger clone lies one base away.

Library method: the immunoSEQ multiplex PCR assay. Per the authors' processing: A statistical classification framework was built to diagnose cytomegalovirus status from the catalog of TCR beta chain sequences. Held by TCRdb, this immuneACCESS table contains in-frame sequences only and omits some clones. Under half of the omission traces to an unresolved V gene where checked; the cause of the rest is unknown. V and J calls and clone size follow that table, whereas D and trimming were derived from the DNA. Counted in this sample were about 92,000 clones; approximately 93% of them appeared once. Around 1.2% of the sample belongs to the ten largest clones.

The rearrangement combines TRBV7-2 with TRBJ1-3; the D gene is perhaps TRBD1, on 5 matching bases. The sequence was collected from a woman aged 25 to 39 in good health and CMV-seropositive. Sequences were obtained from PBMCs. This receptor carries the CDR3 CASSRDFNSGNTIYF. Here is the DNA: TGTGCCAGCAGCCGGGACTTTAACTCTGGAAACACCATATATTTT.